The 9 T cell receptor beta chains below all came from one sample that was sequenced in a study of CD8 T cells in ankylosing spondylitis. Via MiXCR, TCRdb re-called the 5' RACE reads, giving one row per CDR3 protein. The sample carries roughly 230,000 distinct CDR3 sequences, about 18% recorded once. Sequenced material: blood, either unsorted or a sorted T cell fraction (not recorded which). All receptors derive from a male donor with ankylosing spondylitis or in good health (not recorded which).

V and J are TRBV7-2 and TRBJ2-7; 10 bases match TRBD2. With V trimmed by 2 bases and J by 3 bases, 4 bases remained unmatched. The CDR3 extends over 15 amino acids. CDR1 SGHTA and CDR2 FQGNSA come from the germline V gene. CDR3 in DNA: TGTGCCAGCAGCTTAACTAGCGGGACGGGCTACGAGCAGTACTTC. As protein: CASSLTSGTGYEQYF.

This clonotype has a handful of counts. The chain is built from TRBV7-3 and TRBJ2-2, with D possibly called TRBD1 or TRBD2 (5 bases each). There are 15 residues in the CDR3. Trimming shortened V by 6 bases and J by 4 bases, and 15 bases separated the two germline ends. The V gene's germline CDR1 is SGHTA and CDR2 FQGTGA. CDR3 nucleotide sequence: TGTGCCAGCAGTCGTGGGGGAGAACCCACCGGGGAGCTGTTTTTT. This codes for CASSRGGEPTGELFF.

V gene TRBV29-1 combines with J gene TRBJ2-7, with D perhaps assigned TRBD1 or TRBD2 (5 bases each). V gave up 2 bases and J gave up 3 bases, with 11 bases separating them. The CDR3 loop spans 13 amino acids. Germline V gives CDR1 SQVTM, CDR2 ANQGSEA. Here the CDR3 reads CSVERDRDYEQYF. The CDR3 coding sequence is TGCAGCGTTGAACGGGACCGCGACTACGAGCAGTACTTC.

V gene TRBV11-2 combines with J gene TRBJ2-3; TRBD2 matches at 10 bases. The CDR3 consists of 16 residues. The germline V gene has CDR1 SGHAT and CDR2 FQNNGV. J gave up 3 bases and V 2 bases, and 5 bases lay outside the gene matches. The CDR3 reads CASSLRGTSVTDTQYF. DNA for the CDR3: TGTGCCAGCAGCTTACGCGGGACTAGCGTGACAGATACGCAGTATTTT.

This clonotype appeared a few times. The chain carries TRBV28 and TRBJ2-7; D may correspond to TRBD1 or TRBD2 (5 bases each). The CDR3 runs 19 residues. The V end lost 6 bases, the J end lost 1 base, and 28 bases lay between the germline ends. CDR1 and CDR2 from the germline V gene are MDHEN and SYDVKM. CDR3 loop: CASSSLRLSSGTPSYEQYF. CDR3 DNA: TGTGCCAGCAGCTCGTTGAGGTTGAGTTCCGGGACGCCGTCCTACGAGCAGTACTTC.

This clonotype was seen a handful of times. V and J are TRBV7-9 and TRBJ2-7; 8 nucleotides align to TRBD1. The V gene's germline CDR1 is SEHNR and CDR2 FQNEAQ (reference sequence). J gave up 3 bases and V 2 bases, and 9 bases lay outside the gene matches. CDR3 length: 16 amino acids. In DNA form, the CDR3 reads TGTGCCAGCAGCTTAACGTTCGGGACAGGCTACTACGAGCAGTACTTC. This gives the protein CASSLTFGTGYYEQYF. Complete variable domain (other parts from reference TRBV7-9 and TRBJ2-7): DTGVSQNPRHKITKRGQNVTFRCDPISEHNRLYWYRQTLGQGPEFLTYFQNEAQLEKSRLLSDRFSAERPKGSFSTLEIQRTEQGDSAMYLCASSLTFGTGYYEQYFGPGTRLTVT.

This clonotype was counted a few times. The CDR3: CASSPEETGEYEQYF. Written as DNA, the CDR3 is TGTGCCAGCTCCCCGGAAGAGACAGGGGAATACGAGCAGTACTTC. V gene TRBV18 combines with J gene TRBJ2-7; 8 nucleotides align to TRBD1. The CDR3 consists of 15 residues. Germline V CDR1 and CDR2: KGHSH, LQKENI. Trimming took 6 bases from V and 4 from J; bases not matched to a gene: 11.

This clonotype has ten or more counts. This sequence joins TRBV9 and TRBJ2-3; D remains unclear. Trimming shortened V by 2 bases and J by 4 bases, and 8 bases separated the two germline ends. Germline loops: CDR1 SGDLS, CDR2 YYNGEE. The CDR3 contains 13 residues. The CDR3 loop reads CASSVPPADTQYF. In nucleotides, the CDR3 is TGTGCCAGCAGCGTGCCACCCGCAGATACGCAGTATTTT.

In this sample, this clonotype turned up a few times. This chain links TRBV20-1 with TRBJ2-7; no reliable D call. V gave up 3 bases and J gave up 3 bases, with 18 bases separating them. CDR3 length: 15 residues. Germline CDR1 is DFQATT and CDR2 is SNEGSKA (reference sequence). CDR3 region: CSASPKFQGGYEQYF. DNA of the CDR3: TGCAGTGCTAGCCCCAAATTTCAAGGTGGCTACGAGCAGTACTTC.